The next 8 T cell receptor beta chains were all read from a single sample in a study of human thymus T cells (dated by TCRdb to the early 2020s). Libraries were built with the immunoSEQ multiplex PCR assay. TCRdb retrieved this table from immuneACCESS and kept in-frame rearrangements only. Not all clones are present; in checked studies, unresolved V genes account for under half, and no reason is known for the remainder. This sample gives 100,000 to 150,000 clones in total; more than 90% of them show up just once. The ten largest account for 0.02% to 0.03% of the sample. Thymus tissue was obtained as surgical resects removed during corrective cardiac surgery. Specimen: thymus tissue. The receptor source for this set is a boy in the first two years of life with a congenital heart defect but otherwise immunologically healthy.

The V and J genes are TRBV20-1 and TRBJ1-2; D may be TRBD1 (6 bases). This CDR3 has 11 residues. V was trimmed by 6 bases and J by 4 bases, leaving 9 bases between them. Germline V lookup: CDR1 DFQATT, CDR2 SNEGSKA (reference sequence). The CDR3 spells CSAKDSYGYTF. In nucleotides, the CDR3 is TGCAGTGCCAAGGACAGCTATGGCTACACCTTC.

A single count supports this clone. The rearrangement uses TRBV4-1 and TRBJ1-6; D might be TRBD1 (5 bases). The CDR3 runs 16 residues. V lost 1 base to trimming and J lost 11 bases, with 18 bases between them. The germline V gene has CDR1 MGHRA and CDR2 YSYEKL. This CDR3 is CASSQADMGANPPLHF. CDR3 DNA: TGCGCCAGCAGCCAAGCGGACATGGGAGCCAATCCACCCCTCCACTTT.

V is TRBV20-1 and J is TRBJ2-7, with 8 positions matching TRBD1. J gave up 7 bases and V 4 bases, and 3 bases lay outside the gene matches. Germline V gene sequence: CDR1 DFQATT, CDR2 SNEGSKA (reference sequence). CDR3 length: 11 amino acids. CDR3 protein: CSAMTGVEQYF. The CDR3 DNA reads as TGCAGTGCTATGACAGGGGTAGAGCAGTACTTC.

This clone was found once. The rearrangement uses TRBV14 and TRBJ2-2, with 9 nucleotides matching TRBD1. J lost 4 bases, V lost 4 bases, and 4 bases had no gene match. The CDR3 sequence is 15 residues long. The germline CDR1 and CDR2 sequences are SGHDN and FVKESK. CDR3 in amino acids: CASSPRDRATGELFF. CDR3 coding DNA: TGTGCCAGCAGCCCGCGGGACAGGGCCACCGGGGAGCTGTTTTTT. Using reference TRBV14 and TRBJ2-2 for the parts outside the CDR3, the full variable domain is EAGVTQFPSHSVIEKGQTVTLRCDPISGHDNLYWYRRVMGKEIKFLLHFVKESKQDESGMPNNRFLAERTGGTYSTLKVQPAELEDSGVYFCASSPRDRATGELFFGEGSRLTVL.

V and J are TRBV19 and TRBJ1-2; D call uncertain. CDR3 length: 10 residues. The V gene lost 6 bases and the J gene lost 2 bases, with 1 base spanning the gap. Germline assignment: CDR1 LNHDA and CDR2 SQIVND (reference sequence). CDR3 amino acids: CASRNYGYTF. The CDR3 nucleotides are TGTGCCAGTAGGAACTATGGCTACACCTTC.

V gene TRBV19 combines with J gene TRBJ1-4; TRBD1 aligns across 10 bases. The CDR3 consists of 14 residues. V was clipped by 5 bases and J by 8 bases; unmatched bases: 5. From germline, CDR1 is LNHDA and CDR2 SQIVND (reference sequence). CDR3 amino acids: CASSVGTGEEKLFF. CDR3 nucleotides: TGTGCCAGTAGTGTCGGGACAGGGGAAGAAAAACTGTTTTTT.

CDR3 residues: CASSRAPGQALSYEQYF. The CDR3 DNA reads TGTGCCAGCAGTCGAGCACCGGGACAGGCCCTGTCCTACGAGCAGTACTTC. The chain joins TRBV5-4 to TRBJ2-7, with 8 nucleotides matching TRBD1. Germline V gene data show CDR1 as SGHNT and CDR2 as YYREEE (reference sequence). Trimming at V came to 5 bases and at J to 1 base, leaving 14 bases not matched to a gene. The CDR3 extends over 17 amino acids.

V usage is TRBV9 and J usage is TRBJ2-5, with D possibly matching TRBD2 (5 bases). Germline CDR1 SGDLS, CDR2 YYNGEE. Trimming removed 4 bases at V and 1 base at J, with 11 bases between. This CDR3 spans 14 amino acids. The CDR3 region is CASSPGLTQETQYF. The CDR3 bases are TGTGCCAGCAGCCCTGGACTGACCCAAGAGACCCAGTACTTC.